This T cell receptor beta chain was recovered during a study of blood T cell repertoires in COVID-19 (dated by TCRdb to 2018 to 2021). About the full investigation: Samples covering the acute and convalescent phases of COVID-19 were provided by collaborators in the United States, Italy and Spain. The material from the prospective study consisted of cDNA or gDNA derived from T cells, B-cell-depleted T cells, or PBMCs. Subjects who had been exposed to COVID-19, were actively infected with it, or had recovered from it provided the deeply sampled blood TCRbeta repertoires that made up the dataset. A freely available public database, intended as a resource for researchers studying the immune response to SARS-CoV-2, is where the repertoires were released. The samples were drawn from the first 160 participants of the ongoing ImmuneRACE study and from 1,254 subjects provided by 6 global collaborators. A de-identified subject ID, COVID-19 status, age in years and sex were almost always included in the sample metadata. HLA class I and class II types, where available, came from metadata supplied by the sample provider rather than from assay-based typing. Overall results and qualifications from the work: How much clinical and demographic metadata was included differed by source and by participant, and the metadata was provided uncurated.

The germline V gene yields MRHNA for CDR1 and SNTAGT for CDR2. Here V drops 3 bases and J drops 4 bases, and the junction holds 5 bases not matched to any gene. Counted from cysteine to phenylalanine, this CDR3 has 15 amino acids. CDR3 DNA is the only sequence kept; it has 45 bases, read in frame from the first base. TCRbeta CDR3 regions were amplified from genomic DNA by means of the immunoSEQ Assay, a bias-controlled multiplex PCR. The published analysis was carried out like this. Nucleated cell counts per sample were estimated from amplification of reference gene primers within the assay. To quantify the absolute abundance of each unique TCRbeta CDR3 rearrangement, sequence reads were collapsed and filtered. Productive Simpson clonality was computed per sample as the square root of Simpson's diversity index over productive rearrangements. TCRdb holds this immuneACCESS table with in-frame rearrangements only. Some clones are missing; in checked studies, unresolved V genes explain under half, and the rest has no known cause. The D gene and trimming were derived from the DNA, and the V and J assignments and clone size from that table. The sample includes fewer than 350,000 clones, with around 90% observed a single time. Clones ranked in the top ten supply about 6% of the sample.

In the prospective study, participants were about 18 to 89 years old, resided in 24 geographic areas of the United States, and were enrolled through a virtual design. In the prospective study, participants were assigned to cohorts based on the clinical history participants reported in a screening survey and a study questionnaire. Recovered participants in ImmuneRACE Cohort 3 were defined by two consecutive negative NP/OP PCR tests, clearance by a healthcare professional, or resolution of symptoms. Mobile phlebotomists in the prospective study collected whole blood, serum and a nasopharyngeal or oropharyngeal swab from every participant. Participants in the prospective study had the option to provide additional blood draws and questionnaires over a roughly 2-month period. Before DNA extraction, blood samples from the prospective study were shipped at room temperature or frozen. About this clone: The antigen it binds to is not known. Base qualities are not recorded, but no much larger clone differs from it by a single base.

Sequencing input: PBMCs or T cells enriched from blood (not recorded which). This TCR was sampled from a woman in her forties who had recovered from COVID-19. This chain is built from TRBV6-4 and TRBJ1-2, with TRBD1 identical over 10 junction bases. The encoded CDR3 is CASSDRTGGLYGYTF. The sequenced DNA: TGTGCCAGCAGTGATCGGACAGGGGGTCTCTATGGCTACACCTTC.